The 24 T cell receptor beta chains reported below all come from one sample, sequenced in a study of monozygotic twins with inflammatory bowel disease. TCRdb reprocessed the 5' RACE reads, with one entry per CDR3 protein and no DNA. The sample is made up of roughly 150,000 distinct CDR3 sequences, and the top ten hold around 2.8% of it. Sequencing was done on a sample of blood. These receptors were taken from a human donor with ulcerative colitis or Crohn's disease, or a healthy co-twin of an affected twin (not recorded which).

The chain carries TRBV28 and TRBJ1-1. From germline, CDR1 is MDHEN and CDR2 SYDVKM. The CDR3 has 14 residues. This CDR3 is CASTEGRDGTEAFF.

The chain recombines TRBV5-1 with TRBJ2-7; TCRdb's D call, TRBD1, is unchecked because there is no DNA. The CDR3 runs 14 residues. Germline CDR1 reads SGHRS; CDR2 reads YFSETQ. This CDR3 is CASSRDRGPYEQYF.

This rearrangement joins TRBV20-1 to TRBJ2-1; the D call of TRBD2 rests on TCRdb alone, since no DNA is present to check it. This CDR3 comprises 19 residues. CDR1 is DFQATT and CDR2 is SNEGSKA in the germline V gene (reference sequence). CDR3 in amino acids: CSATGIRTSGDSSYNEQFF.

The genes are TRBV27 and TRBJ2-1; as DNA is missing, the TRBD2 call by TCRdb cannot be tested. This CDR3 has 16 residues. Germline CDR1 MNHEY, CDR2 SMNVEV (reference sequence). This chain's CDR3 is CASSPPREGVFGEQFF.

This CDR3 is CASSSRLTQYF. The V gene is TRBV5-6, the J gene TRBJ2-5; the D call of TRBD1 rests on TCRdb alone, since no DNA is present to check it. CDR1 is SGHDT, CDR2 YYEEEE, per germline. The CDR3 is 11 amino acids.

The V gene is TRBV5-1, the J gene TRBJ2-3; TCRdb reports TRBD1, a call that lacks DNA to check it against. CDR3 length: 15 residues. CDR1 and CDR2 (germline): SGHRS, YFSETQ. The CDR3 loop is CASSLGGQDTDTQYF. The whole variable domain, remainder taken from reference TRBV5-1 and TRBJ2-3, is KAGVTQTPRYLIKTRGQQVTLSCSPISGHRSVSWYQQTPGQGLQFLFEYFSETQRNKGNFPGRFSGRQFSNSRSEMNVSTLELGDSALYLCASSLGGQDTDTQYFGPGTRLTVL.

V gene TRBV6-1 combines with J gene TRBJ2-3; lacking DNA, the TRBD1 call made by TCRdb goes unchecked. Germline V CDR1 and CDR2: MNHNS, SASEGT. This CDR3 region has 17 residues. CDR3 loop: CASNRRVGTGKSDTQYF.

The J gene is TRBJ2-3, the V gene TRBV11-2. The CDR3 length is 14 residues. Germline V CDR1 and CDR2: SGHAT, FQNNGV. CDR3 sequence reads: CASSLASIGDTQYF.

The J gene is TRBJ1-5, the V gene TRBV20-1; no DNA is available, so the TRBD1 call from TCRdb remains unchecked. The CDR3 loop spans 14 amino acids. CDR1 and CDR2 (germline): DFQATT, SNEGSKA (reference sequence). CDR3 loop: CSARRTDSNQPQHF.

V gene TRBV20-1 combines with J gene TRBJ1-1; the TCRdb call, TRBD1, lacks DNA for checking. The CDR3 is 12 amino acids. Germline V gene lookup returns CDR1 DFQATT and CDR2 SNEGSKA (reference sequence). This CDR3 reads CSAPGQGTEAFF.

The chain links TRBV11-2 to TRBJ2-3; the D call from TCRdb, TRBD1, cannot be confirmed without DNA. The germline V gene encodes CDR1 SGHAT and CDR2 FQNNGV. This CDR3 is 13 amino acids long. The CDR3 region is CASSWRGTDTQYF.

This rearrangement joins TRBV15 to TRBJ2-1; the TCRdb call, TRBD1, lacks DNA for checking. Germline V lookup: CDR1 LNHNV, CDR2 YYDKDF (reference sequence). The CDR3 is 19 residues long. The CDR3 spells CATSRDLTFDRVEDNEQFF.

This chain links TRBV5-1 with TRBJ2-1; TCRdb returns TRBD1, unconfirmable since there is no DNA. Germline CDR1 is SGHRS and CDR2 is YFSETQ. This CDR3 has 15 residues. The CDR3 here is CASGTFPRSNNEQFF. The complete variable domain, with remaining parts taken from reference TRBV5-1 and TRBJ2-1, reads KAGVTQTPRYLIKTRGQQVTLSCSPISGHRSVSWYQQTPGQGLQFLFEYFSETQRNKGNFPGRFSGRQFSNSRSEMNVSTLELGDSALYLCASGTFPRSNNEQFFGPGTRLTVL.

The rearrangement links TRBV5-1 to TRBJ2-7; TCRdb gives TRBD1 as the D gene, but with no DNA this cannot be confirmed. The length of the CDR3 is 15 residues. From germline, CDR1 is SGHRS and CDR2 YFSETQ. CDR3 in amino acids: CASSARQGPLGEQYF.

The rearrangement uses TRBV19 and TRBJ2-1; the D call of TRBD2 rests on TCRdb alone, since no DNA is present to check it. The CDR3 has 14 residues. CDR1 LNHDA and CDR2 SQIVND come from the germline V gene (reference sequence). The CDR3 sequence is CASSIRRRDNEQFF.

The CDR3 sequence is CASSFRDNQPQHF. The rearrangement links TRBV7-9 to TRBJ1-5; without DNA, the TCRdb call of TRBD1 cannot be checked. Germline loops: CDR1 SEHNR, CDR2 FQNEAQ (reference sequence). CDR3 size: 13 residues.

V usage is TRBV4-3 and J usage is TRBJ2-1; TCRdb's assignment of TRBD1 cannot be checked, as there is no DNA. Germline-derived CDR1 and CDR2 are LGHNA and YSLEER. This CDR3 has 15 amino acids. The CDR3 region is CASSQGGTPYNEQFF.

The rearrangement uses TRBV7-9 and TRBJ2-1; TCRdb's D gene call, TRBD2, goes unchecked for lack of DNA. Looked up from germline, CDR1 is SEHNR and CDR2 is FQNEAQ (reference sequence). The CDR3 has 15 residues. The CDR3 here is CASSLFLAGVNEQFF.

The J gene is TRBJ2-7, the V gene TRBV20-1. From germline, CDR1 is DFQATT and CDR2 SNEGSKA (reference sequence). This CDR3 contains 15 residues. This chain's CDR3 is CSAPSLLLGSYEQYF.

The rearrangement uses TRBV7-2 and TRBJ2-2; TCRdb's D gene call, TRBD1, goes unchecked for lack of DNA. The CDR3 length is 15 residues. In germline, CDR1 is SGHTA, CDR2 FQGNSA. This CDR3 is CASSKTGTNTGELFF.

The chain combines TRBV28 with TRBJ2-7; TCRdb calls TRBD1, which cannot be checked without DNA. The CDR3 consists of 14 residues. In germline, CDR1 is MDHEN, CDR2 SYDVKM. The CDR3 here is CASNPSATGYEQYF.

This chain connects TRBV19 to TRBJ2-2; TCRdb indicates TRBD2, and absent DNA this call remains unverified. The germline CDR1 and CDR2 sequences are LNHDA and SQIVND (reference sequence). This CDR3 spans 15 amino acids. The CDR3 reads CASRSGAGKAGELFF.

The V call is TRBV6-1, the J call TRBJ2-4; TCRdb selects TRBD2, and the lack of DNA leaves this call unchecked. This CDR3 spans 13 amino acids. The V gene's germline CDR1 is MNHNS and CDR2 SASEGT. CDR3 sequence: CASSDGLANIQYF.

The V and J genes are TRBV29-1 and TRBJ2-2; absent DNA, TCRdb's TRBD2 call cannot be checked. This CDR3 is built from 15 residues. CDR1 and CDR2 from the germline V gene are SQVTM and ANQGSEA. CDR3 protein: CSVRIDSHPTGELFF.